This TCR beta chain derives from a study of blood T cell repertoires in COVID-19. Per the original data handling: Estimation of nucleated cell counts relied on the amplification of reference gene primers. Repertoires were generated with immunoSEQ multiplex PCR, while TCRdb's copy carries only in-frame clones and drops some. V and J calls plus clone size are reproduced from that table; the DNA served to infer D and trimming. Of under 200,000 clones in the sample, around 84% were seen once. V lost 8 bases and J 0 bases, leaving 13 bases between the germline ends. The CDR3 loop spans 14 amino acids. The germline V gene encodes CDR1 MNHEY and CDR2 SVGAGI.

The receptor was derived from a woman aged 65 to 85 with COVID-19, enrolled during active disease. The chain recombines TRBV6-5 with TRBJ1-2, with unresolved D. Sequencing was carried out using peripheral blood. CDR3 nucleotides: TGTGCCAGCGTACGTAGCCTTTCTAACTATGGCTACACCTTC. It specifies CASVRSLSNYGYTF.